This TCR beta chain was captured by sequencing in a study of T cell responses to AZD1222 COVID-19 vaccine. About this clone itself: Its target is not known.

Profiling relied on immunoSEQ multiplex PCR, and the TCRdb table lists in-frame clones only, not all of them. The sample holds some 89,000 clones, approximately 87% seen once. The study, taken as a whole, reports: Sampling that yielded the repertoires occurred only after the peak T cell response. At 160-218 and 743-854, vaccine-associated CD4 TCRs were dominant, and they spanned spike.

The V end was cut by 5 bases, the J end by 3 bases, with 11 bases between. This CDR3 has 15 amino acids. The V gene's germline CDR1 is MNHEY and CDR2 SVGAGI. The specimen comprised peripheral blood, sampled on day 0 of MenACWY control vaccination. This chain joins TRBV6-5 and TRBJ2-6, with D possibly TRBD1 on 6 matching bases. The sequence came from an adult in good health. CDR3 DNA: TGTGCCAGCAGTCAAACAGGGTTTGGGGCCAACGTCCTGACTTTC. Translation gives CASSQTGFGANVLTF.